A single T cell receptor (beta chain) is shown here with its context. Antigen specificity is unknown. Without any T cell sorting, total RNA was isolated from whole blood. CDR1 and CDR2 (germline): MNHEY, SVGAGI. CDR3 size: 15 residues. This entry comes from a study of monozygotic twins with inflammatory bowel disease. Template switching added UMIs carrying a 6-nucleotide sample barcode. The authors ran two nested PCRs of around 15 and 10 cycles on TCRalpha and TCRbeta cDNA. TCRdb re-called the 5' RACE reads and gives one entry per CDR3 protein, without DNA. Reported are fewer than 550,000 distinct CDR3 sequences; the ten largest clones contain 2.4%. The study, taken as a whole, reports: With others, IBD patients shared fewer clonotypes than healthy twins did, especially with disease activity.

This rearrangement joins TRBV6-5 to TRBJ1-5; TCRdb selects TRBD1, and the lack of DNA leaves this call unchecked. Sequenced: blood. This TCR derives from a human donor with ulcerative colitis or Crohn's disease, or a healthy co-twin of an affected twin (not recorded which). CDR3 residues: CASSPTGTANQPQHF.